This passage covers 20 T cell receptor beta chains from one sample sequenced in a study of shared clonotypes between healthy human individuals. Measured with immunoSEQ multiplex PCR; TCRdb has only the in-frame clones, and not every one. The repertoire has 300,000 to 400,000 clones, about 73% of them found once; the top ten carry 8.5% to 12%. Sequencing input: memory CD4+ T cells sorted from blood. The sample's subset: CD45RA-negative fraction. These receptors were collected from a man aged 30 to 45 in good health.

The chain employs TRBV18 and TRBJ1-1, with D maybe TRBD1 (5 bases). Trimming took 1 base from V and 6 from J, leaving 9 bases between them. The CDR3 runs to 13 residues. Germline V gene lookup returns CDR1 KGHSH and CDR2 LQKENI. In nucleotides, the CDR3 is TGTGCCAGCTCACCACAGGGGATGGCTGAAGCTTTCTTT. Translated, it gives CASSPQGMAEAFF.

The chain is built from TRBV15 and TRBJ2-3; TRBD2 might be the D (7 bases). This CDR3 is 13 amino acids long. CDR1 LNHNV and CDR2 YYDKDF come from the germline V gene (reference sequence). Trimming removed 3 bases from V and 8 bases from J, with 12 bases in between. The CDR3 nucleotides read TGTGCCACCAGCAGGAATAGGGGGGGTACGCAGTATTTT. Amino acid sequence: CATSRNRGGTQYF.

This clone was seen a few times. The chain joins TRBV5-1 to TRBJ2-1; 12 positions match TRBD2. The CDR3 is 17 residues long. Unmatched junction bases numbered 13, after V lost 4 bases and J lost 8 bases. Germline V gene lookup returns CDR1 SGHRS and CDR2 YFSETQ. The CDR3 DNA sequence: TGCGCCAGCAGCACCCGACTAGCGGGAGTTCCCTTGGATGAGCAGTTCTTC. This sequence encodes CASSTRLAGVPLDEQFF. The variable domain in full, with the rest retrieved from reference TRBV5-1 and TRBJ2-1, is KAGVTQTPRYLIKTRGQQVTLSCSPISGHRSVSWYQQTPGQGLQFLFEYFSETQRNKGNFPGRFSGRQFSNSRSEMNVSTLELGDSALYLCASSTRLAGVPLDEQFFGPGTRLTVL.

This chain uses TRBV27 with TRBJ2-1; 13 nucleotides align to TRBD2. There are 17 residues in the CDR3. V shed 7 bases, J shed 7 bases, and the junction held 13 bases outside the gene matches. The germline V gene has CDR1 MNHEY and CDR2 SMNVEV (reference sequence). The CDR3: CASKRGTSGTVWNEQFF. In DNA, the CDR3 is TGTGCCAGCAAAAGAGGGACTAGCGGGACGGTGTGGAATGAGCAGTTCTTC.

This rearrangement joins TRBV15 to TRBJ2-4; D ambiguous. Trimming removed 1 base at V and 1 base at J, with 14 bases between. CDR1 and CDR2 from the germline V gene are LNHNV and YYDKDF (reference sequence). The CDR3 runs to 17 residues. CDR3 coding DNA: TGTGCCACCAGCAGAGTATCGGGCAGTATGGCCAAAAACATTCAGTACTTC. Residues: CATSRVSGSMAKNIQYF.

This clone was found once. A read error may produce the germline difference seen at one junction end. V gene TRBV7-7 combines with J gene TRBJ2-2; 14 bases are shared with TRBD2. Germline V gene lookup returns CDR1 SSHAT and CDR2 FNYEAQ (reference sequence). This CDR3 has 21 amino acids. The CDR3 reads CASSSTVPGTSGSGLAGELFF. The CDR3, as DNA: TGTGCTAGCAGTTCGACTGTTCCCGGGACTAGCGGGAGTGGGTTAGCCGGGGAGCTGTTTTTT.

The table lists this clone with a count of one. The V call is TRBV5-1, the J call TRBJ2-7, with TRBD2 matching 9 bases. The ends lost 6 bases at V and 3 bases at J; junction bases unmatched: 4. The length of the CDR3 is 13 residues. Per the germline V gene, CDR1 is SGHRS and CDR2 is YFSETQ. In DNA, the CDR3 is TGCGCCAGCACCAAAGCGGGAGGCTACGAGCAGTACTTC. Translation: CASTKAGGYEQYF.

The chain is built from TRBV10-3 and TRBJ2-1, with 9 positions matching TRBD2. V dropped 7 bases and J dropped 3; count of bases not matched to a gene: 7. CDR1 is ENHRY and CDR2 is SYGVKD in the germline V gene. The CDR3 covers 15 residues. The CDR3 loop reads CAINAAAGGYNEQFF. CDR3 bases: TGTGCCATCAACGCGGCAGCGGGAGGCTACAATGAGCAGTTCTTC.

This clone has just a few counts. The chain has TRBV11-1 and TRBJ2-7; the match to TRBD2 covers 8 bases. This CDR3 comprises 16 residues. The V gene end was trimmed by 5 bases and the J gene end by 0 bases; junction bases not matched to a gene: 9. Germline CDR1 reads SGHAT; CDR2 reads FQDESV (reference sequence). CDR3: CASSEIAGSSSYEQYF. In DNA, the CDR3 is TGTGCCAGCAGCGAAATAGCGGGATCTTCCTCCTACGAGCAGTACTTC.

V and J are TRBV6-4 and TRBJ2-1; 9 bases map to TRBD2. Per germline, CDR1 MRHNA and CDR2 SNTAGT. This CDR3 comprises 15 residues. After removal of 6 bases from V and 7 bases from J, the junction contained 10 bases not matched to a gene. The CDR3 spells CASRPIAGVGNEQFF. CDR3 nucleotides: TGTGCCAGCAGACCAATAGCGGGAGTTGGAAATGAGCAGTTCTTC.

This clone has a single count. The chain recombines TRBV5-1 with TRBJ2-7, with 8 positions matching TRBD1. The CDR3 is 17 amino acids. V was pared by 1 base and J by 3 bases, with 12 bases of the junction left unmatched. Germline V lookup: CDR1 SGHRS, CDR2 YFSETQ. The CDR3 DNA reads as TGCGCCAGCAGCTTGCCCACGACAGGGGTCCGGGGCTACGAGCAGTACTTC. Its translation is CASSLPTTGVRGYEQYF.

The rearrangement joins TRBV7-9 to TRBJ2-4; D is undetermined. Germline CDR1 SEHNR, CDR2 FQNEAQ (reference sequence). The CDR3 runs to 12 residues. The germline V and J ends were trimmed by 5 bases and 6 bases, with 8 bases remaining between them. The DNA for the CDR3 is TGTGCCAGCAGCCAACAGCGAAACATTCAGTACTTC. It codes for CASSQQRNIQYF.

The rearrangement joins TRBV28 to TRBJ1-3; 9 bases match TRBD1. The CDR3 contains 16 residues. Trimming at V came to 5 bases and at J to 4 bases, leaving 9 bases not matched to a gene. From germline, CDR1 is MDHEN and CDR2 SYDVKM. CDR3: CASSRIQGAGGNTIYF. CDR3 nucleotides: TGTGCCAGCAGTCGCATACAGGGGGCAGGAGGAAACACCATATATTTT.

The gene calls are TRBV10-2 and TRBJ1-1; 7 bases are shared with TRBD1. The CDR3 runs to 13 residues. Trimming removed 7 bases from V and 8 bases from J; junction bases left unmatched: 10. Germline CDR1 WSHSY, CDR2 SAAADI. The CDR3 coding sequence is TGCGCCAGCATAAAGGACAGGTACTCCGAAGCTTTCTTT. Its protein product is CASIKDRYSEAFF.

The rearrangement links TRBV2 to TRBJ2-5; D gene ambiguous. The CDR3 has 13 residues. Trimming cost V 7 bases and J 5 bases, with 14 bases left between them. Germline CDR1 SNHLY, CDR2 FYNNEI. CDR3 region: CASTLGFRETQYF. The CDR3 nucleotides read TGTGCCAGCACCCTCGGGTTCCGGGAGACCCAGTACTTC.

The rearrangement links TRBV18 to TRBJ1-4; TRBD1 aligns across 8 bases. This CDR3 has 15 amino acids. In germline, CDR1 is KGHSH, CDR2 LQKENI. After removal of 4 bases from V and 8 bases from J, the junction contained 9 bases not matched to a gene. The CDR3 here is CASSLNHRDREKLFF. The CDR3 DNA reads as TGTGCCAGCTCACTCAATCACAGGGACAGGGAAAAACTGTTTTTT.

The genes are TRBV21-1 and TRBJ2-3; TRBD2, the table's D call, lacks a check against the DNA. TRBV21-1 has pseudogene status. This CDR3 contains 21 residues. The CDR3 nucleotides read TGTGCCAGCAGCAGGATGGGTGTAACGGGACTAGCGGGAGAGTTCCCAGATACGCAGTATTTT. This encodes CASSRMGVTGLAGEFPDTQYF.

The chain joins TRBV7-3 to TRBJ2-3; a weak D match, TRBD2 (5 bases). Germline V gene data show CDR1 as SGHTA and CDR2 as FQGTGA. The ends were cut back, 1 base at V and 6 bases at J, with 11 bases in the middle. CDR3 size: 14 residues. CDR3 in amino acids: CASSLSGSVDTQYF. CDR3 nucleotide sequence: TGTGCCAGCAGCTTAAGTGGGAGCGTTGATACGCAGTATTTT.

The chain couples TRBV9 to TRBJ2-3; 10 bases fit TRBD2. The CDR3 totals 16 residues. Unmatched junction bases numbered 4, after V lost 3 bases and J lost 0 bases. The V gene's germline CDR1 is SGDLS and CDR2 YYNGEE. The CDR3: CASSAPGLASTDTQYF. CDR3 DNA: TGTGCCAGCAGCGCCCCGGGACTAGCGAGCACAGATACGCAGTATTTT.

The rearrangement links TRBV7-2 to TRBJ2-1; D remains ambiguous. V dropped 7 bases and J dropped 4 bases, with 11 bases sitting between them. The germline V gene has CDR1 SGHTA and CDR2 FQGNSA. The CDR3 runs 13 residues. The CDR3 loop is CASKRLNYNEQFF. DNA for the CDR3: TGTGCCAGCAAACGACTGAATTACAATGAGCAGTTCTTC.